The T cell receptor beta chain under discussion was sequenced for a study of shared clonotypes between healthy human individuals. Study details: Per donor, CD8 memory used one plate, CD8 naive used two, CD4 memory used three and CD4 naive used three.

Germline V gene lookup returns CDR1 MNHEY and CDR2 SMNVEV (reference sequence). Deletions cut 3 bases from V and 6 bases from J, with 13 bases between. The CDR3 contains 14 residues. To note about this clone: The antigen is unknown.

Findings and limits, study-wide: Clonotype sharing levels among donors were expected to vary with sequencing depth.

The method was immunoSEQ multiplex PCR; TCRdb's version includes in-frame clones alone and lacks a portion of them. Among a few hundred thousand clones listed, roughly 96% were seen once. Among the donors, all were Caucasian adults who lived in Nashville, Tennessee. The sequencing input was memory CD8+ T cells sorted from blood. Subset of the sample: CD45RO+ cells pooled with CCR7-negative TemRA cells. The chain employs TRBV27 and TRBJ2-3, with D perhaps TRBD2 (6 bases). This receptor was obtained from a man aged 30 to 39 in good health. CDR3 loop: CASSFRAGLDTQYF. In nucleotides, the CDR3 is TGTGCCAGCAGTTTTCGAGCGGGTCTGGATACGCAGTATTTT.